The 27 T cell receptor beta chains presented below share a single source sample, sequenced in a study of response to subunit inactivated influenza vaccine. Each CDR3 protein is one row after TCRdb ran MiXCR on the RT-PCR reads. The sample contains about 700,000 distinct CDR3 sequences, more than 11% of which appear only once. The specimen comprised PBMCs from blood, sampled around 15 days before vaccination. The receptors stem from a man aged 45 to 65 who received an inactivated influenza vaccine.

This clonotype occurred a few times. The chain has TRBV20-1 and TRBJ2-1; 11 bases fit TRBD2. Trimming cost V 3 bases and J 7 bases; bases outside gene matches: 11. In germline, CDR1 is DFQATT, CDR2 SNEGSKA (reference sequence). CDR3 length equals 16 residues. CDR3 sequence (DNA): TGCAGTGCTAGGGACAGTAGCGGGAGGGCCTGGAATGAGCAGTTCTTC. Translation gives CSARDSSGRAWNEQFF.

This clonotype was picked up a small number of times. The J gene is TRBJ1-2, the V gene TRBV5-1; TRBD1 matches 9 bases. CDR3 size: 16 residues. Germline V CDR1 and CDR2: SGHRS, YFSETQ. After removal of 3 bases from V and 2 bases from J, the junction contained 8 bases not matched to a gene. The CDR3 region has the DNA TGCGCCAGCAGCTCAATTTCCGGGACAGGGAACTATGGCTACACCTTC. Translation: CASSSISGTGNYGYTF. The variable domain in full, with the rest retrieved from reference TRBV5-1 and TRBJ1-2, is KAGVTQTPRYLIKTRGQQVTLSCSPISGHRSVSWYQQTPGQGLQFLFEYFSETQRNKGNFPGRFSGRQFSNSRSEMNVSTLELGDSALYLCASSSISGTGNYGYTFGSGTRLTVV.

For the CDR3, the DNA is TGTGCCAGCAGCCAAGAGCGGGGGGCGACTGAAGCTTTCTTT. Translating it yields CASSQERGATEAFF. This chain connects TRBV4-2 to TRBJ1-1; maybe TRBD1 (6 bases). The germline CDR1 and CDR2 sequences are LGHNA and YNFKEQ. The CDR3 is 14 amino acids. Trimming removed 0 bases from V and 5 bases from J, with 10 bases in between.

In its sample, this clonotype was seen a few times. The J gene is TRBJ2-7, the V gene TRBV30; no definite D call. There are 14 residues in the CDR3. With 3 bases removed from V and 6 bases from J, the gap between germline ends came to 18 bases. The V gene's germline CDR1 is GTSNPN and CDR2 SVGIG (reference sequence). The CDR3 spells CAWSQDQRLSEQYF. The CDR3 bases are TGTGCCTGGAGCCAGGACCAGAGGTTAAGCGAGCAGTACTTC.

Ten or more counts support this clonotype. This sequence joins TRBV4-1 and TRBJ2-7; tentatively, D is TRBD1 or TRBD2 (5 bases each). Germline V gene sequence: CDR1 MGHRA, CDR2 YSYEKL. The CDR3 length is 14 residues. The germline V and J ends were trimmed by 3 bases and 3 bases, with 12 bases remaining between them. CDR3 protein: CASSQRLGDYEQYF. The CDR3 DNA reads TGCGCCAGCAGCCAGAGGCTGGGGGACTACGAGCAGTACTTC.

Only a few counts were recorded for this clonotype. The CDR3 nucleotides read TGTGCCACCAGCAGAGGAGGACTAGCGGAGCACCAAGAGACCCAGTACTTC. This gives the protein CATSRGGLAEHQETQYF. The chain uses TRBV15 and TRBJ2-5, with TRBD2 matching 10 bases. V trimming: 1 base; J trimming: 0 bases; junction bases outside the gene matches: 5. Germline V CDR1 and CDR2: LNHNV, YYDKDF (reference sequence). The CDR3 runs to 17 residues.

This chain's CDR3 is CAISELGTPGELFF. DNA for the CDR3: TGTGCCATCAGTGAACTAGGGACCCCCGGGGAGCTGTTTTTT. The chain employs TRBV10-3 and TRBJ2-2; the D call may be TRBD1 or TRBD2 (5 bases each). This CDR3 spans 14 amino acids. V was clipped by 3 bases and J by 6 bases, with 11 bases between them. Germline V lookup: CDR1 ENHRY, CDR2 SYGVKD.

The chain links TRBV7-2 to TRBJ2-5; 11 positions agree with TRBD2. The CDR3 extends over 18 amino acids. Looked up from germline, CDR1 is SGHTA and CDR2 is FQGNSA. V lost 2 bases and J lost 0; bases outside the gene matches: 8. In DNA form, the CDR3 reads TGTGCCAGCAGCTTATGGGCTAGCGGGGGGACAAACCAAGAGACCCAGTACTTC. It specifies CASSLWASGGTNQETQYF.

This clonotype was counted a few times. The chain uses TRBV28 and TRBJ2-1; D assignment may be TRBD1 or TRBD2 (6 bases each). V lost 3 bases to trimming and J lost 10 bases, with 22 bases between them. The CDR3 has 16 residues. Germline V lookup: CDR1 MDHEN, CDR2 SYDVKM. CDR3: CASSFLSRGPFVEQFF. The CDR3 DNA reads TGTGCCAGCAGTTTTCTCTCCCGGGGGCCGTTCGTAGAGCAGTTCTTC.

This sequence joins TRBV2 and TRBJ2-2; D remains ambiguous. The CDR3 is 12 residues long. Per germline, CDR1 SNHLY and CDR2 FYNNEI. The ends were cut back, 6 bases at V and 7 bases at J, with 9 bases in the middle. The CDR3 sequence is CASSLTGGELFF. The CDR3 nucleotides are TGTGCCAGCAGCCTTACGGGCGGGGAGCTGTTTTTT. The variable domain in full, with the rest retrieved from reference TRBV2 and TRBJ2-2, is EPEVTQTPSHQVTQMGQEVILRCVPISNHLYFYWYRQILGQKVEFLVSFYNNEISEKSEIFDDQFSVERPDGSNFTLKIRSTKLEDSAMYFCASSLTGGELFFGEGSRLTVL.

This clonotype came up a few times. The chain carries TRBV7-2 and TRBJ1-6; D is uncertain. The CDR3 runs to 15 residues. Trimming pared 1 base from V and 7 bases from J, leaving 11 bases between. CDR1 SGHTA and CDR2 FQGNSA come from the germline V gene. For the CDR3, the DNA is TGTGCCAGCAGCTTAGGAGGGCAAGTCAATTCACCCCTCCACTTT. Encoded protein: CASSLGGQVNSPLHF.

The chain uses TRBV28 and TRBJ1-2; no definite D call. CDR1 is MDHEN and CDR2 is SYDVKM in the germline V gene. The CDR3 consists of 15 residues. Trimming left V 6 bases short and J 6 bases short, with 20 bases between. The CDR3 nucleotides are TGTGCCAGCAGGGGCAGAAGTAGGACTTTCGATGGCTACACCTTC. Amino acid sequence: CASRGRSRTFDGYTF.

Within the sample, this clonotype is medium-sized. V usage is TRBV29-1 and J usage is TRBJ2-1; the D gene is possibly TRBD1 (5 bases). CDR3 length: 11 amino acids. CDR1 and CDR2 from the germline V gene are SQVTM and ANQGSEA. The V gene lost 3 bases and the J gene lost 11 bases, with 11 bases spanning the gap. In DNA form, the CDR3 reads TGCAGCGTTGACTTCAGGGAAAAGCAGTTCTTC. It codes for CSVDFREKQFF.

This clonotype turned up a few times. The chain uses TRBV28 and TRBJ2-1; 11 nucleotides line up with TRBD2. V lost 5 bases and J lost 0; bases outside the gene matches: 15. The germline CDR1 and CDR2 sequences are MDHEN and SYDVKM. This CDR3 has 20 residues. CDR3 region: CASSPLGTSGSMSSYNEQFF. In DNA, the CDR3 is TGTGCCAGCAGTCCTCTCGGGACTAGCGGATCTATGAGCTCCTACAATGAGCAGTTCTTC. Looking up the rest from reference TRBV28 and TRBJ2-1 gives the full variable domain: DVKVTQSSRYLVKRTGEKVFLECVQDMDHENMFWYRQDPGLGLRLIYFSYDVKMKEKGDIPEGYSVSREKKERFSLILESASTNQTSMYLCASSPLGTSGSMSSYNEQFFGPGTRLTVL.

In its sample, this clonotype was seen a few times. V is TRBV6-1 and J is TRBJ2-1; D not certain. Germline V gene sequence: CDR1 MNHNS, CDR2 SASEGT. Trimming took 3 bases from V and 4 from J, leaving 13 bases between them. This CDR3 spans 15 amino acids. The CDR3 here is CASSEAAGDYNEQFF. The CDR3 DNA reads as TGTGCCAGCAGTGAGGCGGCTGGGGATTACAATGAGCAGTTCTTC.

This clonotype was recorded at least ten times. The chain has TRBV20-1 and TRBJ1-2; a possible D gene is TRBD1 (5 bases). The CDR3 sequence is 12 residues long. The V and J ends lost 3 bases and 5 bases respectively, with 10 bases between them. Per germline, CDR1 DFQATT and CDR2 SNEGSKA (reference sequence). For the CDR3, the DNA is TGCAGTGCTAGGGTCAGGACATATGGCTACACCTTC. It encodes CSARVRTYGYTF.

This clonotype came up a few times. The chain couples TRBV28 to TRBJ2-7; D is perhaps TRBD1 (5 bases). The CDR3 runs 13 residues. Looked up from germline, CDR1 is MDHEN and CDR2 is SYDVKM. V lost 6 bases and J lost 3, with 12 bases in between. In DNA form, the CDR3 reads TGTGCCAGCAGGTCGACAGTACGCTACGAGCAGTACTTC. Translating gives CASRSTVRYEQYF.

The chain couples TRBV12-3 or TRBV12-4 to TRBJ2-5; D is perhaps TRBD2 (6 bases). The CDR3 spans 14 residues. Trimming shortened V by 6 bases and J by 3 bases, and 14 bases separated the two germline ends. For the CDR3, the DNA is TGTGCCAGCAGCCCGACGACTAGGGAAGAGACCCAGTACTTC. Translated: CASSPTTREETQYF.

This clonotype was counted many times. Germline and junction disagree at one end, which may indicate a read error. The rearrangement joins TRBV4-3 to TRBJ2-7; D remains ambiguous. Germline assignment: CDR1 LGHNA and CDR2 YSLEER. The CDR3 loop spans 13 amino acids. The CDR3 nucleotides read TGTGCCAGCAGCCAAGCCAGAGACTACGAGCAGTACTTC. It translates to CASSQARDYEQYF.

This clonotype was observed a few times. The rearrangement joins TRBV28 to TRBJ1-4; D is perhaps TRBD1 (5 bases). Germline-derived CDR1 and CDR2 are MDHEN and SYDVKM. The CDR3 runs 13 residues. The V end was cut by 5 bases, the J end by 6 bases, with 10 bases between. The CDR3 loop is CASSRRDYEKLFF. CDR3 nucleotide sequence: TGTGCCAGCAGTCGGAGGGACTATGAAAAACTGTTTTTT.

This sequence joins TRBV9 and TRBJ2-6; possibly TRBD1 for D (5 bases). From germline, CDR1 is SGDLS and CDR2 YYNGEE. The CDR3 consists of 15 residues. Trimming removed 4 bases at V and 4 bases at J, with 12 bases between. CDR3 sequence (DNA): TGTGCCAGCAGCTTTCAGGGTACCGGGGCCAACGTCCTGACTTTC. Translated: CASSFQGTGANVLTF.

This clonotype was detected a few times. V and J are TRBV12-3 or TRBV12-4 and TRBJ1-6; D remains ambiguous. The length of the CDR3 is 15 residues. V lost 1 base to trimming and J lost 10 bases, with 14 bases between them. The CDR3 protein is CASSLEGSSGSPLHF. DNA of the CDR3: TGTGCCAGCAGTTTAGAGGGTAGCTCTGGATCACCCCTCCACTTT.

This clonotype was observed a few times. The rearrangement uses TRBV19 and TRBJ1-2; D not certain. The CDR3 sequence is 15 residues long. Germline CDR1 is LNHDA and CDR2 is SQIVND (reference sequence). V was shortened by 5 bases and J by 6 bases, with 19 bases between the two germline ends. The CDR3 loop reads CASSSPPRLTNGYTF. The DNA of the CDR3 is TGTGCCAGTAGTTCGCCTCCGCGACTTACCAATGGCTACACCTTC.

This clonotype was observed a handful of times. The chain carries TRBV18 and TRBJ2-1; D is perhaps TRBD2 (5 bases). Germline values: CDR1 KGHSH, CDR2 LQKENI. The length of the CDR3 is 14 residues. The ends were cut back, 3 bases at V and 8 bases at J, with 14 bases in the middle. The CDR3 sequence is CASSPAREGYEQFF. CDR3 in DNA: TGTGCCAGCTCACCTGCACGAGAGGGCTATGAGCAGTTCTTC.

This clonotype was seen at least ten times. This chain joins TRBV4-1 and TRBJ1-2, with a possible D match to TRBD1 (6 bases). This CDR3 comprises 13 residues. Germline values: CDR1 MGHRA, CDR2 YSYEKL. Trimming shortened V by 3 bases and J by 6 bases, and 11 bases separated the two germline ends. The CDR3 coding sequence is TGCGCCAGCAGCCAGGCCGGGACACATGGCTACACCTTC. It is translated as CASSQAGTHGYTF.

This clonotype has a count of ten or more. The chain uses TRBV20-1 and TRBJ2-7; TRBD2 aligns across 12 bases. Trimming cost V 6 bases and J 6 bases; bases outside gene matches: 9. The CDR3 sequence is 14 residues long. Germline CDR1 DFQATT, CDR2 SNEGSKA (reference sequence). The CDR3 protein is CSAASGRAGGEQYF. The CDR3 region has the DNA TGCAGTGCGGCTAGCGGGAGGGCGGGAGGCGAGCAGTACTTC.

V usage is TRBV12-3 or TRBV12-4 and J usage is TRBJ1-1, with D possibly TRBD1 on 5 matching bases. The V gene lost 0 bases and the J gene lost 1 base, with 9 bases spanning the gap. The CDR3 covers 15 residues. In DNA, the CDR3 is TGTGCCAGCAGTTTAGCCCTCGGGGGGAACACTGAAGCTTTCTTT. Protein: CASSLALGGNTEAFF.